The clone carrying this TCR beta chain was counted between two and nine times. Its cognate antigen is unknown. Germline loops: CDR1 LGHNA, CDR2 YSLEER. Trimming pared 3 bases from V and 6 bases from J, leaving 11 bases between. The CDR3 extends over 13 amino acids. Expressed TCRB transcripts were sequenced, since all the RNA that had been isolated was reverse transcribed. The assay was immunoSEQ multiplex PCR, and TCRdb's table has in-frame clones only and misses some. There are 600,000 or so clones in the sample; over 13% occur only once, and 0.03% to 0.045% lies in the top ten. These data come from a study of beta chain features in type 1 diabetes. Findings and limits, study-wide: Shortening that was moderate but significant affected the TCRB CDR3s of Type 1 diabetes patients in all four CD4+ subsets.

The sample taken for sequencing was naive CD4+ T cells from blood. The clonotype comes from a man aged 18 to 29 with type 1 diabetes. The V call is TRBV4-3, the J call TRBJ1-1, with D possibly being TRBD1 (5 bases). CDR3 in amino acids: CASSQQGLAEAFF. The CDR3, as DNA: TGCGCCAGCAGCCAGCAGGGTTTAGCTGAAGCTTTCTTT.